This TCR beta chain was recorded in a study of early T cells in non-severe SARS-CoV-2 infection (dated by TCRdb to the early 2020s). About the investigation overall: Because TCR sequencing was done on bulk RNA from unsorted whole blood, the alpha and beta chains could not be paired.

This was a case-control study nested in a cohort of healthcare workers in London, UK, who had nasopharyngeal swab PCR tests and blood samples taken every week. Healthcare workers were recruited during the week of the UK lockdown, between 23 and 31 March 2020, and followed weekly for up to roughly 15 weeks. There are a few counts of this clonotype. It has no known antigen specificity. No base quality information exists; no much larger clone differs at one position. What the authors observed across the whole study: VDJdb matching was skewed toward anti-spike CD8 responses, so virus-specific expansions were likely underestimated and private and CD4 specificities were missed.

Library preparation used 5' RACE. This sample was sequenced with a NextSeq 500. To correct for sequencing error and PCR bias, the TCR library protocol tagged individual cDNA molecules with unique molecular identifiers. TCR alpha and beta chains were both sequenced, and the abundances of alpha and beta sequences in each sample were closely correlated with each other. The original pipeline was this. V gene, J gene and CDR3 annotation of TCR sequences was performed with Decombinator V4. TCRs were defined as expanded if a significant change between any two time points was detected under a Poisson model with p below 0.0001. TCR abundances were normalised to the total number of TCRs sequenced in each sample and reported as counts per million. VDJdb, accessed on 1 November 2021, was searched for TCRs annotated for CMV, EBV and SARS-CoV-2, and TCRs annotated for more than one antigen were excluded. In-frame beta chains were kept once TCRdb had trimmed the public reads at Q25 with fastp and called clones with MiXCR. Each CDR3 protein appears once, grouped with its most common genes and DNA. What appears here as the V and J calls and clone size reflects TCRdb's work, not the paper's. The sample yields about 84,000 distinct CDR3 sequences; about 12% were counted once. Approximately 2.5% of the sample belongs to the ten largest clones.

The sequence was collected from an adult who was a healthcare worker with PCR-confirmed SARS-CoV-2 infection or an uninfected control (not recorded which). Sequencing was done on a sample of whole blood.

The CDR3 in this case is CASSIRLAGGFYNEQFF. In nucleotides, the sequence is TGTGCCAGCAGCATCCGACTAGCGGGAGGATTTTACAATGAGCAGTTCTTC. The rearranged chain carries TRBV7-2 and TRBJ2-1; 13 bases in the junction line up with TRBD2. There are 17 amino acids in the CDR3, from cysteine to phenylalanine inclusive. Kept here is only the CDR3 DNA, which spans 51 bases and is read in frame from base 1. V ends up 5 bases short and J 4 bases short, with an unmatched junction base count of 8. The germline V gene sets CDR1 to SGHTA and CDR2 to FQGNSA.